What follows describes a single T cell receptor beta chain. An equimolar mix of two oligonucleotides served as the beta constant-region primer for TRBC1 and TRBC2. Ligated cDNA was amplified by four rounds of PCR with nested alpha and beta constant-region primers and SP2. TCRdb independently ran MiXCR on the UMI-ligation and nested PCR reads; one entry per CDR3 protein. This table holds approximately 80,000 distinct CDR3 sequences, roughly 9.2% found once. This sample stems from a study of naive and memory T cell subsets. The V end lost 4 bases, the J end lost 4 bases, and 17 bases lay between the germline ends. Germline lookup yields CDR1 MDHEN and CDR2 SYDVKM. This CDR3 comprises 15 residues. Separate alpha and beta amplification began at the second PCR step. Cells stained for CD3, CD4, CD8, CD45RA and CD27 were sorted into four subsets.

This chain uses TRBV28 with TRBJ2-7, with a tentative D call TRBD1 (6 bases). Material: naive CD8+ T cells from blood. This receptor was taken from a human donor in good health. The CDR3 DNA reads TGTGCCAGCAGTTCCGACAGGCATGGGGTTTACGAGCAGTACTTC. It codes for CASSSDRHGVYEQYF.